This T cell receptor beta chain was retrieved from a study of cytomegalovirus exposure and HLA in healthy donors. Whole-study results and caveats: The study listed about 150 cytomegalovirus-associated TCR beta chains. The tendency of first-cohort TCR clusters to co-occur in the 90 to 150 validation repertoires emerged from a later analysis.

In the case of this clone: As yet, its antigen is unknown.

This CDR3 is 13 amino acids long. CDR1 is SNHLY and CDR2 is FYNNEI in the germline V gene. Trimming took off 6 bases at V and 2 bases at J, with 8 bases between the two ends. Sequencing used immunoSEQ multiplex PCR; TCRdb keeps in-frame clones, though not all of them. This table has some 110,000 clones, just under 95% appearing once. The TCR comes from a woman aged 18-29 years in good health and CMV-seronegative. This chain joins TRBV2 and TRBJ1-3; no reliable D call. Sequenced material: PBMCs. As DNA, the CDR3 is TGTGCCAGCAGAGAGGGAACTGGAAACACCATATATTTT. It yields the protein CASREGTGNTIYF.